This T cell receptor (beta chain) was profiled in a study of cytomegalovirus exposure and HLA in healthy donors. V shed 6 bases and J 9 bases; nucleotides not matched to a gene: 11. In germline, CDR1 is MRHNA, CDR2 SNTAGT. CDR3 length: 15 amino acids. 13 Jbeta primers and 60 Vbeta primers were used for the PCR. The protocol was immunoSEQ multiplex PCR, while the TCRdb copy is restricted to in-frame clones and leaves out a portion. The sample yields around 84,000 clones, around 82% seen once. Sequencing input: PBMCs. The rearrangement links TRBV6-4 to TRBJ1-6; 7 bases map to TRBD1. The sequence derives from a man aged 45-65 years in good health and CMV-seronegative. CDR3 DNA sequence: TGTGCCAGCAGGGCCCGACAGGGTTCGGCTTCACCCCTCCACTTT. This codes for CASRARQGSASPLHF.